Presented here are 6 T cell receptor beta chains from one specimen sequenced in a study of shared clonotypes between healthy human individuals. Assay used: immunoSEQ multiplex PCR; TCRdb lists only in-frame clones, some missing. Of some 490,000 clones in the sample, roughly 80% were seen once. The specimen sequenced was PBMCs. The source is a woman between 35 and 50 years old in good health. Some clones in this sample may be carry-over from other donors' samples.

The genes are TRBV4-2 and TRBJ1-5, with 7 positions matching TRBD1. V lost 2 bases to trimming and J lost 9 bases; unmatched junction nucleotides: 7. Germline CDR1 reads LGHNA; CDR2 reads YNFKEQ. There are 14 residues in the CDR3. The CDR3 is CASSQPGTAWPQHF. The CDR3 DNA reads TGTGCCAGCAGCCAACCAGGGACAGCCTGGCCCCAGCATTTT.

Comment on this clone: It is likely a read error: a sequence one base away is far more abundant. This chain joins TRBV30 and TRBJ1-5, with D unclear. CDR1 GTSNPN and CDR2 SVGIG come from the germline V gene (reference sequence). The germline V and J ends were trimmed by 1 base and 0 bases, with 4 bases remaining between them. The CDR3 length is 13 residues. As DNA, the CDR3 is TGTGCCTGGAGTGCCAATAGCAATCAGCCCCAGCATTTT. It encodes CAWSANSNQPQHF.

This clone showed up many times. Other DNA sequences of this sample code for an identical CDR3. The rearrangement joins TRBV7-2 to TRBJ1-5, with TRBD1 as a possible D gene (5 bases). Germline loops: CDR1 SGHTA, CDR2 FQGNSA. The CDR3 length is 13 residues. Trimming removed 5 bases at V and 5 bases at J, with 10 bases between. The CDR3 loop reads CASSPRGDQPQHF. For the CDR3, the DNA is TGTGCCAGCAGCCCCCGAGGGGATCAGCCCCAGCATTTT.

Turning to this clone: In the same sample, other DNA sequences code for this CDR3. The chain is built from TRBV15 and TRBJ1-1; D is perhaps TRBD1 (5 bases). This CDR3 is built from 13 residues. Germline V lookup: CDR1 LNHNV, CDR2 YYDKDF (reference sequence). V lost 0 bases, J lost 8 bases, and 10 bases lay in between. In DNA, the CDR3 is TGTGCCACCAGCAGAGATCTCGGGGCGGAAGCTTTCTTT. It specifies CATSRDLGAEAFF.

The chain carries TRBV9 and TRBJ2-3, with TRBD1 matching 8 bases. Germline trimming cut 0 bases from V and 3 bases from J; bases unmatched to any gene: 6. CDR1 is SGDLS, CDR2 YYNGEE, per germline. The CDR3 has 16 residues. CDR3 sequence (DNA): TGTGCCAGCAGCGTAGGTGGCCAGGGGGCAACAGATACGCAGTATTTT. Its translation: CASSVGGQGATDTQYF.

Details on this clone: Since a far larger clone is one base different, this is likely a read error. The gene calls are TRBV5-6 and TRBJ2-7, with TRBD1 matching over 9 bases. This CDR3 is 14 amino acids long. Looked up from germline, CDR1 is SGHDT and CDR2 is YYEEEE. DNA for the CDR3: TGTGCCATCAGCCCCGGACAGGGGTCCTACGAGCAGTACTTC. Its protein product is CAISPGQGSYEQYF.